The next 21 T cell receptor beta chains were all read from a single sample in a study of cytomegalovirus exposure and HLA in healthy donors. Primers included in the PCR were 60 Vbeta and 13 Jbeta primers. Clones were sequenced by immunoSEQ multiplex PCR, and TCRdb holds only the in-frame ones, with some missing. The data show 120,000 or so clones, roughly four fifths seen once. The sequencing input was PBMCs. These receptors were taken from a woman aged 50 to 60 in good health and CMV-seropositive.

The chain employs TRBV19 and TRBJ1-4; 7 nucleotides align to TRBD1. The CDR3 is 14 amino acids. Trimming cost V 5 bases and J 7 bases; bases outside gene matches: 7. Germline loops: CDR1 LNHDA, CDR2 SQIVND (reference sequence). The CDR3 region has the DNA TGTGCCAGTAGTCCCTACAGGGGAGGTGAAAAACTGTTTTTT. This encodes CASSPYRGGEKLFF.

The chain combines TRBV5-4 with TRBJ1-2; D gene uncertain. Trimming removed 0 bases from V and 0 bases from J, with 9 bases in between. The germline CDR1 and CDR2 sequences are SGHNT and YYREEE (reference sequence). The CDR3 totals 15 residues. Here the CDR3 DNA reads TGTGCCAGCAGCTTGGGTGTTGGCCCTAACTATGGCTACACCTTC. Translating it yields CASSLGVGPNYGYTF.

The chain has TRBV4-3 and TRBJ2-1; D is unclear. CDR3 length: 13 amino acids. Deletions cut 0 bases from V and 7 bases from J, with 7 bases between. From germline, CDR1 is LGHNA and CDR2 YSLEER. CDR3 residues: CASSQDQRNEQFF. DNA for the CDR3: TGCGCCAGCAGCCAAGATCAGAGGAATGAGCAGTTCTTC.

A note on this clone: At one boundary the junction diverges from the germline segment, which might be a read error. The chain recombines TRBV2 with TRBJ2-7; TRBD2 is a possible D gene (6 bases). The CDR3 runs 11 residues. Germline V gene lookup returns CDR1 SNHLY and CDR2 FYNNEI. For the CDR3, the DNA is TGTGCCAGTGGGGAGGTGAAGCTACTACTGTTC. Its protein product is CASGEVKLLLF.

The CDR3 DNA is TGTGCCAGCAGTACGGAGACAGGGCTGGGGTATGGCTACACCTTC. This gives the protein CASSTETGLGYGYTF. This sequence joins TRBV6-5 and TRBJ1-2; TRBD1 agrees at 7 bases. The CDR3 has 15 amino acids. The V gene's germline CDR1 is MNHEY and CDR2 SVGAGI. Germline trimming cut 5 bases from V and 5 bases from J; bases unmatched to any gene: 11.

Note on this clone: The junction does not match germline at one end; this may be a read error. The rearrangement uses TRBV19 and TRBJ2-7; 9 bases line up with TRBD1. CDR3 length: 15 residues. Per the germline V gene, CDR1 is LNHDA and CDR2 is SQIVND (reference sequence). CDR3 loop: CVSSIEQGAPYEQYF. The CDR3 nucleotides are TGTGTCAGTAGTATAGAACAGGGGGCCCCCTACGAGCAGTACTTC.

The chain couples TRBV2 to TRBJ1-4; 7 nucleotides match TRBD1. Germline values: CDR1 SNHLY, CDR2 FYNNEI. The CDR3 runs to 15 residues. V gave up 5 bases and J gave up 3 bases; unmatched junction bases: 6. The CDR3 reads CASSRRQGSNEKLFF. CDR3 DNA sequence: TGTGCCAGCAGTCGTAGACAGGGATCTAATGAAAAACTGTTTTTT.

The chain employs TRBV19 and TRBJ1-5, with D perhaps TRBD1 (6 bases). With 3 bases removed from V and 7 bases from J, the gap between germline ends came to 13 bases. The CDR3 spans 14 residues. CDR1 is LNHDA and CDR2 is SQIVND in the germline V gene (reference sequence). In DNA, the CDR3 is TGTGCCAGTAGTATTCTCAGGGGAAGGCAGCCCCAGCATTTT. It is translated as CASSILRGRQPQHF.

V usage is TRBV9 and J usage is TRBJ2-1; D is possibly TRBD2 (6 bases). Germline CDR1 and CDR2: SGDLS and YYNGEE. With 4 bases removed from V and 7 bases from J, the gap between germline ends came to 18 bases. The CDR3 is made up of 15 amino acids. The CDR3 DNA reads as TGTGCCAGCAGCCCCTCTAGCGAGTTGTGGAATGAGCAGTTCTTC. As protein: CASSPSSELWNEQFF.

This clone showed up just a few times. The V call is TRBV25-1, the J call TRBJ1-2; D possibly corresponds to TRBD1 (6 bases). The length of the CDR3 is 14 residues. Trimming removed 5 bases from V and 4 bases from J, with 14 bases in between. Germline CDR1 MGHDK, CDR2 SYGVNS. The CDR3 DNA is TGTGCCAGCAGTATACAAGGACAGTTCTATGGCTACACCTTC. This sequence encodes CASSIQGQFYGYTF.

This chain connects TRBV6-5 to TRBJ1-4; 8 bases are shared with TRBD1. Germline V gene data show CDR1 as MNHEY and CDR2 as SVGAGI. V lost 5 bases, J lost 7 bases, and 3 bases stayed unmatched. This CDR3 comprises 13 residues. The CDR3 nucleotides read TGTGCCAGCAGTGGGGACAGGCGTGAAAAACTGTTTTTT. This encodes CASSGDRREKLFF.

The chain recombines TRBV6-1 with TRBJ1-2; D is uncertain. The germline V gene has CDR1 MNHNS and CDR2 SASEGT. Trimming took off 3 bases at V and 4 bases at J, with 12 bases between the two ends. This CDR3 has 14 amino acids. The CDR3 loop is CASSEVGRIYGYTF. In DNA form, the CDR3 reads TGTGCCAGCAGTGAGGTGGGCAGGATCTATGGCTACACCTTC.

V is TRBV5-5 and J is TRBJ1-2, with a tentative D call TRBD1 (6 bases). Germline values: CDR1 SGHKS, CDR2 YYEKEE (reference sequence). The CDR3 is made up of 15 amino acids. V gave up 0 bases and J gave up 4 bases, with 13 bases separating them. The CDR3 region is CASSLVVQGPYGYTF. The CDR3 DNA reads TGTGCCAGCAGCTTGGTAGTACAGGGTCCCTATGGCTACACCTTC.

There are a few counts of this clone. The V gene is TRBV19, the J gene TRBJ1-5; D remains ambiguous. The CDR3 is 15 residues long. V gave up 4 bases and J gave up 0 bases, with 10 bases separating them. The germline gives CDR1 LNHDA, CDR2 SQIVND (reference sequence). CDR3 region: CASSKYGNSNQPQHF. The CDR3 DNA is TGTGCCAGTAGTAAATACGGTAATAGCAATCAGCCCCAGCATTTT. Full variable domain (missing parts from reference TRBV19 and TRBJ1-5): DGGITQSPKYLFRKEGQNVTLSCEQNLNHDAMYWYRQDPGQGLRLIYYSQIVNDFQKGDIAEGYSVSREKKESFPLTVTSAQKNPTAFYLCASSKYGNSNQPQHFGDGTRLSIL.

This clone was seen once. This rearrangement joins TRBV7-8 to TRBJ1-2; 8 bases map to TRBD1. Germline assignment: CDR1 SGHVS and CDR2 FQNEAQ. With V trimmed by 6 bases and J by 6 bases, 6 bases remained unmatched. The length of the CDR3 is 13 residues. The CDR3 sequence: CASSRPTGDGYTF. In DNA form, the CDR3 reads TGTGCCAGCAGTCGACCGACAGGGGATGGCTACACCTTC.

V and J are TRBV7-2 and TRBJ1-6, with unresolved D. In germline, CDR1 is SGHTA, CDR2 FQGNSA. The length of the CDR3 is 14 residues. V lost 1 base and J 7 bases, leaving 8 bases between the germline ends. The CDR3: CASSLGNENSPLHF. The CDR3 DNA sequence: TGTGCCAGCAGCTTAGGAAACGAGAATTCACCCCTCCACTTT.

This clone showed up just once. V gene TRBV5-1 combines with J gene TRBJ2-5; 11 bases align to TRBD1. CDR3 length: 14 residues. Germline lookup yields CDR1 SGHRS and CDR2 YFSETQ. The ends lost 2 bases at V and 5 bases at J; junction bases unmatched: 2. The CDR3 reads CASSFGTGGETQYF. The CDR3 coding sequence is TGCGCCAGCAGCTTTGGGACAGGGGGGGAGACCCAGTACTTC.

This sequence joins TRBV19 and TRBJ2-3; tentative D call: TRBD2 (7 bases). The V and J ends lost 6 bases and 6 bases respectively, with 19 bases between them. The CDR3 is 15 amino acids. Per germline, CDR1 LNHDA and CDR2 SQIVND (reference sequence). CDR3 DNA: TGTGCCAGTAGCCATGGCGGGGGCCCGAGGGATACGCAGTATTTT. Protein product: CASSHGGGPRDTQYF.

CDR3 protein: CSVGALSPAFF. The CDR3, as DNA: TGCAGCGTTGGGGCCCTCTCCCCAGCTTTCTTT. The V and J genes are TRBV29-1 and TRBJ1-1; D gene uncertain. V dropped 4 bases and J dropped 10 bases, with 13 bases sitting between them. This CDR3 region has 11 residues. Germline CDR1 reads SQVTM; CDR2 reads ANQGSEA.

This clone was observed a handful of times. J is TRBJ2-2 and V is TRBV2; D perhaps matches TRBD1 (6 bases). The germline gives CDR1 SNHLY, CDR2 FYNNEI. The CDR3 spans 15 residues. The V end was cut by 8 bases, the J end by 5 bases, with 18 bases between. This CDR3 reads CASFGDQGITGELFF. CDR3 DNA sequence: TGTGCCAGCTTTGGCGATCAGGGGATAACCGGGGAGCTGTTTTTT.

The chain employs TRBV6-6 and TRBJ2-7, with D hard to call. Trimming stripped 5 bases from V and 1 base from J, with 6 bases between. Looked up from germline, CDR1 is MNHNY and CDR2 is SVGAGI (reference sequence). The CDR3 covers 12 residues. CDR3 amino acids: CASSPPSYEQYF. The CDR3 region has the DNA TGTGCCAGCAGTCCCCCTTCCTACGAGCAGTACTTC.